This T cell receptor beta chain was profiled in a study of technical replicates of blood from several donors (dated by TCRdb to 2016 to 2017). Library preparation employed the immunoSEQ multiplex PCR assay. This immuneACCESS table, as held by TCRdb, lists in-frame sequences with V and J called but not all clones. Of the missing ones, under half trace to an unresolved V gene in checked studies; the others have no known cause. For this sample there are tens of thousands of clones; around 84% appear just once. The top ten clones comprise around 5% of the sample. This clone was recorded once. Which antigen it targets is not known. Nothing much larger sits one base from this clone, and base qualities are not available. Inclusive of the bounding cysteine and phenylalanine, the CDR3 is 13 residues long. The DNA shown is the 39-base CDR3, in frame from base 1. After removal of 10 bases from V and 7 bases from J, the junction retains 7 bases not matched to a gene. The germline V gene supplies CDR1 SNHLY and CDR2 FYNNEI.

This TCR was sampled from a human donor in good health. Some clones in this sample may be carry-over from other donors' samples. Sequenced material: PBMCs. This receptor chain uses TRBV2 and TRBJ1-6; 7 central bases correspond to TRBD1. The CDR3 amino acid sequence is: CATKQGLNSPLHF. The DNA sequence follows: TGTGCCACCAAACAGGGGCTGAATTCACCCCTCCACTTT.